The rows below give T cell receptor beta chains drawn from one sample of a study of CD8+ T cells in alopecia areata. Here immunoSEQ multiplex PCR was the method, and the copy in TCRdb shows in-frame clones only, minus some. This table holds more than 90,000 clones, roughly three fifths found once. This sample comprised CD8+ T cells sorted from blood, obtained at week 4, from a patient treated with tofacitinib. The receptor set was obtained from a human donor with alopecia areata. Both conserved end residues are part of each CDR3. D genes are given only for firm matches. The size field is filled for only some rows; it gives once, few, many or a size class.

J gene: TRBJ2-5
clone size: NA
V gene: TRBV4-3
D gene: NA
CDR3 protein: CASSQAGQTQYF
CDR3 DNA: TGCGCCAGCAGCCAAGCCGGACAGACCCAGTACTTC

J gene: TRBJ2-1
clone size: NA
V gene: TRBV6-6
D gene: NA
CDR3 protein: CASSYLLEHNEQFF
CDR3 DNA: TGTGCCAGCAGTTATTTGTTAGAACACAATGAGCAGTTCTTC

J gene: TRBJ1-1
clone size: NA
V gene: TRBV5-4
D gene: NA
CDR3 protein: CASSLAAGYEAFF
CDR3 DNA: TGTGCCAGCAGCTTGGCGGCGGGGTACGAAGCTTTCTTT

J gene: TRBJ2-7
clone size: NA
V gene: TRBV7-2
D gene: NA
CDR3 protein: CASSLVGSGGYEQYF
CDR3 DNA: TGTGCCAGCAGCTTAGTAGGCAGCGGAGGCTACGAGCAGTACTTC

J gene: TRBJ2-7
clone size: NA
V gene: TRBV5-6
D gene: NA
CDR3 protein: CASSPSGLGLYEQYF
CDR3 DNA: TGTGCCAGCAGCCCCAGCGGACTTGGGCTCTACGAGCAGTACTTC

J gene: TRBJ1-2
clone size: NA
V gene: TRBV4-3
D gene: NA
CDR3 protein: CASSQVRSGAYGYTF
CDR3 DNA: TGCGCCAGCAGCCAAGTCCGATCAGGGGCCTATGGCTACACCTTC

J gene: TRBJ2-1
clone size: NA
V gene: TRBV5-1
D gene: TRBD2
CDR3 protein: CASSLGDYPYNEQFF
CDR3 DNA: TGCGCCAGCAGCTTGGGGGACTACCCCTACAATGAGCAGTTCTTC

J gene: TRBJ2-1
clone size: NA
V gene: TRBV13
D gene: TRBD2
CDR3 protein: CASSFEEREGHRNEQFF
CDR3 DNA: TGTGCCAGCAGCTTTGAAGAGCGGGAGGGGCACAGGAATGAGCAGTTCTTC

J gene: TRBJ1-1
clone size: NA
V gene: TRBV19
D gene: TRBD1
CDR3 protein: CASSPGQGAPEAFF
CDR3 DNA: TGTGCCAGTAGCCCGGGTCAGGGGGCCCCTGAAGCTTTCTTT

J gene: TRBJ2-1
clone size: NA
V gene: TRBV9
D gene: TRBD2
CDR3 protein: CASSVVIAGLENEQFF
CDR3 DNA: TGTGCCAGCAGCGTAGTGATAGCGGGACTTGAGAATGAGCAGTTCTTC

J gene: TRBJ1-5
clone size: NA
V gene: TRBV7-8
D gene: NA
CDR3 protein: CASSDTSQPQHF
CDR3 DNA: TGTGCCAGCAGCGACACAAGTCAGCCCCAGCATTTT

J gene: TRBJ2-7
clone size: NA
V gene: TRBV5-6
D gene: NA
CDR3 protein: CASSLLPRRGFGYEQYF
CDR3 DNA: TGTGCCAGCAGCTTACTACCGCGGCGAGGCTTTGGCTACGAGCAGTACTTC

J gene: TRBJ2-3
clone size: NA
V gene: TRBV2
D gene: NA
CDR3 protein: CASSVGVSTDTQYF
CDR3 DNA: TGTGCCAGCAGTGTAGGGGTTAGCACAGATACGCAGTATTTT

J gene: TRBJ2-2
clone size: NA
V gene: TRBV7-8
D gene: TRBD2
CDR3 protein: CASSPGTTLSRELFF
CDR3 DNA: TGTGCCAGCAGCCCCGGGACTACCCTTAGCAGGGAGCTGTTTTTT

J gene: TRBJ1-5
clone size: NA
V gene: TRBV19
D gene: NA
CDR3 protein: CASRTVNQPQHF
CDR3 DNA: TGTGCCAGTAGGACTGTAAATCAGCCCCAGCATTTT

J gene: TRBJ2-2
clone size: few
V gene: TRBV7-9
D gene: NA
CDR3 protein: CASSPPEGDTGELFF
CDR3 DNA: TGTGCCAGCAGCCCCCCGGAGGGAGACACCGGGGAGCTGTTTTTT

J gene: TRBJ2-1
clone size: few
V gene: TRBV2
D gene: TRBD2
CDR3 protein: CASRTSGNVIEQFF
CDR3 DNA: TGTGCCAGCAGAACTAGCGGGAACGTAATTGAGCAGTTCTTC

J gene: TRBJ2-1
clone size: once
V gene: TRBV29-1
D gene: TRBD2
CDR3 protein: CSVEYPTSGIYNEQFF
CDR3 DNA: TGCAGCGTTGAGTATCCGACTAGCGGTATTTACAATGAGCAGTTCTTC

J gene: TRBJ2-5
clone size: NA
V gene: TRBV4-1
D gene: NA
CDR3 protein: CASSQATEAQETQYF
CDR3 DNA: TGCGCCAGCAGCCAAGCTACAGAAGCTCAAGAGACCCAGTACTTC

J gene: TRBJ2-1
clone size: once
V gene: TRBV28
D gene: TRBD1
CDR3 protein: CATAGGQGSYNEQFF
CDR3 DNA: TGTGCCACCGCCGGGGGACAGGGTTCCTACAATGAGCAGTTCTTC

J gene: TRBJ1-1
clone size: NA
V gene: TRBV27
D gene: TRBD1
CDR3 protein: CASSLGTGGLNTEAFF
CDR3 DNA: TGTGCCAGCAGCCTCGGGACAGGGGGCCTAAACACTGAAGCTTTCTTT

J gene: TRBJ2-1
clone size: NA
V gene: TRBV27
D gene: NA
CDR3 protein: CASSLLGPGTFSYNEQFF
CDR3 DNA: TGTGCCAGCAGTTTATTGGGGCCAGGGACCTTCTCCTACAATGAGCAGTTCTTC

J gene: TRBJ1-1
clone size: NA
V gene: TRBV28
D gene: TRBD1
CDR3 protein: CASSLFYSGTGYEAFF
CDR3 DNA: TGTGCCAGCAGTTTATTCTATTCCGGGACAGGCTATGAAGCTTTCTTT